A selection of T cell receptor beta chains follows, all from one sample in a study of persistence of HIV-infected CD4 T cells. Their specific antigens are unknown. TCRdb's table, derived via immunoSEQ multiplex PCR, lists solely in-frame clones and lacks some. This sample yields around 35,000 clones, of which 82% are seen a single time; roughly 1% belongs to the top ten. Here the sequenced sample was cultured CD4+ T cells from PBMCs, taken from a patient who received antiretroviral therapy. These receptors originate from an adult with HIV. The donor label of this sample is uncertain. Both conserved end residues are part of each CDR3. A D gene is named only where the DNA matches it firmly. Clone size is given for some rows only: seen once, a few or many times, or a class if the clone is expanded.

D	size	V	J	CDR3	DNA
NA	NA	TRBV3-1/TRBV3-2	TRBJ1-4	CASSQGTSANEKLFF	TGTGCCAGCAGCCAGGGGACGTCTGCTAATGAAAAACTGTTTTTT
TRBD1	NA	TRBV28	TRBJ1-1	CASSSGDRKRAFF	TGTGCCAGCAGTTCGGGGGACAGGAAAAGGGCTTTCTTT
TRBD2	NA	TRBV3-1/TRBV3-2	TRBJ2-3	CASSQSRGGYTQYF	TGTGCCAGCAGCCAATCCCGGGGGGGGTATACGCAGTATTTT
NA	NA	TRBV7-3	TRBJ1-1	CASSLTRADRAFF	TGTGCCAGCAGCTTAACTCGGGCCGATCGGGCTTTCTTT
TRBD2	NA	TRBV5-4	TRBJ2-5	CASSLQLGGGVETQYF	TGTGCCAGCAGCCTCCAGCTGGGCGGGGGAGTAGAGACCCAGTACTTC
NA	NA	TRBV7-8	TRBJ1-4	CASSSRVEKLFF	TGTGCCAGCAGCTCCAGGGTAGAAAAACTGTTTTTT
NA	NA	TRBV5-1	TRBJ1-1	CASSLQTVGDTEAFF	TGCGCCAGCAGCCTCCAGACAGTTGGGGACACTGAAGCTTTCTTT
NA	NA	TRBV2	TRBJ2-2	CASTRGGGATGELFF	TGTGCCAGCACCAGAGGTGGCGGGGCCACCGGGGAGCTGTTTTTT
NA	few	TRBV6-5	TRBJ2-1	CASSYPRGGDNEQFF	TGTGCCAGCAGTTACCCGAGGGGGGGCGACAATGAGCAGTTCTTC
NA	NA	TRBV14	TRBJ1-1	CASSPHYPENTEAFF	TGTGCCAGCAGCCCCCATTACCCAGAGAACACTGAAGCTTTCTTT
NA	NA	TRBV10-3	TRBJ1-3	CAITGGNTIYF	TGTGCCATCACAGGGGGAAACACCATATATTTT
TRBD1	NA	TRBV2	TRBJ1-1	CASSAHGTGNTEAFF	TGTGCCAGCAGTGCACACGGGACAGGGAACACTGAAGCTTTCTTT
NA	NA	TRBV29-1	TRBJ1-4	CSVGVATNEKLFF	TGCAGCGTTGGTGTTGCAACTAATGAAAAACTGTTTTTT
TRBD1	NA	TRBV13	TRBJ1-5	CASSLGSGTEAQPQHF	TGTGCCAGCAGCCTGGGCTCCGGGACAGAAGCCCAGCCCCAGCATTTT
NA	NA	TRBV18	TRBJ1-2	CASSPPWQGYGYTF	TGTGCCAGCTCACCACCTTGGCAGGGCTATGGCTACACCTTC
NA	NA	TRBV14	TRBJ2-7	CASSFRREQYF	TGTGCCAGCAGCTTCCGGCGGGAGCAGTACTTC
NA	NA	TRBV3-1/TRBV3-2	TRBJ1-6	CASSQEPGYSPLHF	TGTGCCAGCAGCCAAGAACCGGGATATTCACCCCTCCACTTT
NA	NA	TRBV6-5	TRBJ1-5	CASSPLGGNQPQHF	TGTGCCAGCAGTCCCCTCGGGGGCAATCAGCCCCAGCATTTT
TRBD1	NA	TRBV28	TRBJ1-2	CASSPRDRALWGYTF	TGTGCCAGCAGTCCTCGGGACAGGGCTCTTTGGGGCTACACCTTC
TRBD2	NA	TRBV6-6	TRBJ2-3	CASTLAGGGDTQYF	TGTGCCAGCACACTAGCGGGGGGAGGAGATACGCAGTATTTT
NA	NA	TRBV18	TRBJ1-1	CASSPVQSNTEAFF	TGTGCCAGCTCACCGGTACAGTCTAACACTGAAGCTTTCTTT
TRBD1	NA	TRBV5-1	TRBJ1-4	CASRPGQGNNEKLFF	TGCGCCAGCAGGCCGGGACAGGGGAATAATGAAAAACTGTTTTTT
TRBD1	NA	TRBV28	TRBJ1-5	CASRDRGSGYQPQHF	TGTGCCAGCAGAGACAGGGGGTCTGGGTATCAGCCCCAGCATTTT
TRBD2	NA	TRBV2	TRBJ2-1	CASSEERGGNNEQFF	TGTGCCAGCAGTGAAGAGCGGGGGGGCAACAATGAGCAGTTCTTC
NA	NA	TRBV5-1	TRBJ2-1	CASSPPPGYNEQFF	TGCGCCAGCAGCCCCCCGCCAGGGTACAATGAGCAGTTCTTC
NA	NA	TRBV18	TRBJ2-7	CASSPTAYEQYF	TGTGCCAGCTCCCCGACCGCCTACGAGCAGTACTTC
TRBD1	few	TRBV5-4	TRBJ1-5	CASSLDRGSNQPQHF	TGTGCCAGCAGCTTAGACAGGGGCAGCAATCAGCCCCAGCATTTT
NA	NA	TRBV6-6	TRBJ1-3	CASKQTGSGNTIYF	TGTGCCAGCAAACAAACAGGGTCGGGAAACACCATATATTTT
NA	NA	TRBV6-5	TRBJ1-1	CASSGRVNTEAFF	TGTGCCAGCAGCGGCAGGGTGAACACTGAAGCTTTCTTT
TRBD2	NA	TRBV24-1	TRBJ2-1	CATSDYPRVAGSGNEQFF	TGTGCCACCAGTGATTACCCGAGGGTAGCGGGGTCTGGCAATGAGCAGTTCTTC
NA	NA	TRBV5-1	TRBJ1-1	CASSFGGDRNTEAFF	TGCGCCAGCAGCTTCGGGGGCGACAGGAACACTGAAGCTTTCTTT
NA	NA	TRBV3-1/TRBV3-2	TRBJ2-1	CASSQGEEQFF	TGTGCCAGCAGCCAGGGGGAGGAGCAGTTCTTC
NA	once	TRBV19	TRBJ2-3	CATGEDTQYF	TGTGCCACAGGGGAAGATACGCAGTATTTT
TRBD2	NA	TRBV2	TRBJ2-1	CASSERMRGGINEQFF	TGTGCCAGCAGTGAACGGATGCGGGGGGGCATAAATGAGCAGTTCTTC
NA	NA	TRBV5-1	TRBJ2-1	CASSTGQINSYNEQFF	TGCGCCAGCAGCACCGGACAGATTAACTCCTACAATGAGCAGTTCTTC
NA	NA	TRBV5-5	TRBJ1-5	CASSFRLYSNQPQHF	TGTGCCAGCAGCTTCCGGTTATATAGCAATCAGCCCCAGCATTTT
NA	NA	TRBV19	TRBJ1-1	CASSIWGLDTEAFF	TGTGCCAGTAGTATCTGGGGGCTCGACACTGAAGCTTTCTTT
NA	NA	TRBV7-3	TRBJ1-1	CASSFGPRGNTEAFF	TGTGCCAGCAGCTTCGGGCCGAGAGGGAACACTGAAGCTTTCTTT
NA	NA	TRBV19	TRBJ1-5	CASSMTGSPITPQHF	TGTGCCAGTAGTATGACTGGAAGCCCCATCACGCCCCAGCATTTT
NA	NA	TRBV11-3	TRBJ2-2	CASRQNTGELFF	TGTGCCAGCAGACAGAACACCGGGGAGCTGTTTTTT
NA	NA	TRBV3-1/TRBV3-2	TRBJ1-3	CASSQSAGNTIYF	TGTGCCAGCAGCCAATCAGCTGGAAACACCATATATTTT
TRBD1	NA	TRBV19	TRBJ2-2	CASSTRTGIAGELFF	TGTGCCAGTAGTACGAGGACAGGGATCGCCGGGGAGCTGTTTTTT
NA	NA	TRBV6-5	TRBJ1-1	CASSYHGAGTTEAFF	TGTGCCAGCAGTTACCACGGTGCAGGGACCACTGAAGCTTTCTTT